This TCR beta chain was captured by sequencing in a study of control samples from healthy donors and cancer patients. This clone appeared a few times. Method: immunoSEQ multiplex PCR; TCRdb's copy keeps in-frame clones and lacks some. The sample includes some 120,000 clones, approximately 92% of them seen just once. The clonotype originates from a man aged 18 to 29 in good health. Sequenced input: blood.

CDR3 coding DNA: TGCGCCAGCAGCCAAGATACGACAGGGGGTCTACAATATGAGCAGTTCTTC. Its translation: CASSQDTTGGLQYEQFF. This chain joins TRBV4-1 and TRBJ2-1; 9 bases are a match to TRBD1. CDR1 is MGHRA and CDR2 is YSYEKL in the germline V gene. V lost 0 bases, J lost 8 bases, and 11 bases stayed unmatched. CDR3 length equals 17 residues.